These T cell receptor beta chains were read from a single sample in a study of T cells in Graves' hyperthyroidism and ophthalmopathy. TCRdb recomputed calls from the multiplex PCR reads with MiXCR, one row per CDR3 protein. This table has roughly 550,000 distinct CDR3 sequences, approximately 16% appearing once. The sample consisted of blood. The receptors originated from a woman aged 25 to 39 with Graves' ophthalmopathy. CDR3s include the opening cysteine and the closing phenylalanine or tryptophan. Fields, in order: V gene, J gene, clone size, CDR3 protein. A row's size may be missing; if present it is once, few, many or a size class.

TRBV7-2	TRBJ2-3	many	CASSLGLPSTDTQYF
TRBV20-1	TRBJ2-7	few	CSARAPFKRDSYEQYF
TRBV19	TRBJ2-3	many	CASSPEDRVASDTQYF
TRBV12-3/TRBV12-4	TRBJ2-2	few	CASKGSNTGELFF
TRBV7-8	TRBJ1-1	many	CASSSLVNTEAFF
TRBV20-1	TRBJ2-1	-	CSRPSGQYNEQFF
TRBV6-2/TRBV6-3	TRBJ2-6	-	CASSYSGVGYSGANVLTF
TRBV11-3	TRBJ2-5	-	CASSLWGAKETQYF
TRBV12-3/TRBV12-4	TRBJ2-1	-	CASSFSGRASGEQFF
TRBV6-2/TRBV6-3	TRBJ1-2	few	CASRDGTADSYTF
TRBV28	TRBJ2-3	few	CASSFLTGGTDTQYF
TRBV10-3	TRBJ2-1	-	CAISQIDNEQFF
TRBV6-1	TRBJ2-5	-	CASSEADPGYF
TRBV29-1	TRBJ1-1	many	CSVLTGGTLNTEAFF
TRBV20-1	TRBJ2-1	few	CSAREGFLNEQFF
TRBV27	TRBJ2-7	-	CASSAATNEQYF
TRBV5-1	TRBJ2-3	many	CASSVGLAGDLDTQYF
TRBV6-2/TRBV6-3	TRBJ1-6	-	CASSYSITGASYNSPLHF
TRBV28	TRBJ2-6	many	CASSPKGRISGANVLTF
TRBV4-1	TRBJ1-2	few	CASSPRTLAGYTF
TRBV6-1	TRBJ1-1	many	CASSTSGARHTEAFF
TRBV7-2	TRBJ2-5	many	CASSKQGSQETQYF
TRBV13	TRBJ1-2	few	CASRGQGDYGYTF
TRBV20-1	TRBJ2-1	many	CSAVGTRDYNEQFF
TRBV3-1	TRBJ2-7	many	CASSQVNSGEQYF
TRBV29-1	TRBJ1-4	once	CSVGYNEKLFF
TRBV7-9	TRBJ1-3	few	CASRSRSSSEDTIYF
TRBV30	TRBJ2-7	many	CAWEGTSGTHYYEQYF
TRBV4-1	TRBJ1-3	-	CASSHPTGGNFGNTIYF
TRBV6-1	TRBJ2-3	many	CASSWGDRASTDTQYF
TRBV4-2	TRBJ2-3	many	CASSQDQGLAGERDTQYF
TRBV20-1	TRBJ2-7	many	CSARPHRTASYEQYF
TRBV20-1	TRBJ2-7	-	CSASGGPSEQYF
TRBV7-3	TRBJ2-1	many	CASSWGHANNEQFF
TRBV7-2	TRBJ1-6	few	CASSSEGYNSPLHF
TRBV20-1	TRBJ2-6	-	CSARGNGGAGANVLTF
TRBV7-2	TRBJ2-1	many	CASSRDRGHNEQFF